This TCR beta chain derives from a study of T-cell reconstitution after alpha-beta-depleted transplantation in children. There are 14 residues in the CDR3. V dropped 6 bases and J dropped 5 bases, with 14 bases sitting between them. CDR1 and CDR2 from the germline V gene are MNHEY and SVGAGI. Unique molecular identifiers were built into the TCRbeta library. MiXCR was run by TCRdb on the PCR reads, yielding one entry per CDR3 protein. This sample has 610,000 or so distinct CDR3 sequences, with 27% found just once. The genes are TRBV6-5 and TRBJ2-4; possibly TRBD2 for D (6 bases). The specimen comprised PBMCs, sampled before TCRalphabeta/CD19-depleted stem cell transplant. This receptor was obtained from a boy under three years old with Wiskott-Aldrich syndrome, due to receive a stem cell transplant. In nucleotides, the CDR3 is TGTGCCAGCAGCTACGGGGGTGGGCAAAACATTCAGTACTTC. This encodes CASSYGGGQNIQYF.